Presented here are 18 T cell receptor beta chains from one specimen sequenced in a study of blood T cell repertoires in COVID-19. The assay was immunoSEQ multiplex PCR, and TCRdb's table has in-frame clones only and misses some. The data show approximately 91,000 clones, over 60% seen once. Sequencing used peripheral blood. These receptors all come from an older man with acute or convalescent COVID-19.

The chain is built from TRBV24-1 and TRBJ2-6; D remains ambiguous. The V end lost 5 bases, the J end lost 1 base, and 8 bases lay between the germline ends. The germline V gene has CDR1 KGHDR and CDR2 SFDVKD. The CDR3 is 15 residues long. CDR3 region: CATSAQRSGANVLTF. DNA of the CDR3: TGTGCCACCAGTGCCCAGAGGTCTGGGGCCAACGTCCTGACTTTC.

The chain has TRBV12-3 or TRBV12-4 and TRBJ1-1; perhaps TRBD1 as D (6 bases). The V end was cut by 3 bases, the J end by 6 bases, with 8 bases between. There are 12 residues in the CDR3. The CDR3 region is CASSLGASEAFF. CDR3 bases: TGTGCCAGCAGTTTGGGGGCTTCTGAAGCTTTCTTT.

The chain has TRBV2 and TRBJ2-2; D may be TRBD2 (6 bases). With 4 bases removed from V and 7 bases from J, the gap between germline ends came to 10 bases. Per germline, CDR1 SNHLY and CDR2 FYNNEI. The CDR3 is made up of 13 amino acids. The CDR3 here is CASSAGVIGELFF. The DNA for the CDR3 is TGTGCCAGCAGTGCGGGGGTTATCGGGGAGCTGTTTTTT.

This clone has a count of ten or more. The chain carries TRBV5-8 and TRBJ1-5; D unclear. V lost 4 bases and J lost 9, with 11 bases in between. The CDR3 is made up of 12 amino acids. Germline V gene data show CDR1 as SGHTS and CDR2 as YDEGEE. CDR3 bases: TGTGCCAGCAGCCCCGCAACTCCGCCCCAGCATTTT. Translating gives CASSPATPPQHF.

The V gene is TRBV6-5, the J gene TRBJ1-5; unclear D gene. Germline V gives CDR1 MNHEY, CDR2 SVGAGI. The CDR3 covers 13 residues. Trimming removed 5 bases from V and 6 bases from J, with 11 bases in between. CDR3 nucleotide sequence: TGTGCCAGCAGTCTTTACTCGGGTCAGCCCCAGCATTTT. Translated, it gives CASSLYSGQPQHF.

V usage is TRBV5-1 and J usage is TRBJ2-3; TRBD1 is a possible D gene (5 bases). V dropped 0 bases and J dropped 1 base, with 6 bases sitting between them. CDR1 and CDR2 (germline): SGHRS, YFSETQ. This CDR3 contains 14 residues. The CDR3 spells CASSLVQGTDTQYF. CDR3 DNA: TGCGCCAGCAGCTTGGTACAGGGCACAGATACGCAGTATTTT.

The chain combines TRBV7-9 with TRBJ1-1; maybe TRBD1 (5 bases). The CDR3 sequence is 13 residues long. In germline, CDR1 is SEHNR, CDR2 FQNEAQ (reference sequence). V lost 1 base and J 6 bases, leaving 9 bases between the germline ends. The DNA of the CDR3 is TGTGCCAGCAGCTTAGGGGGCTCTCCTGAAGCTTTCTTT. Translating gives CASSLGGSPEAFF.

This chain connects TRBV5-6 to TRBJ2-7; TRBD1 matches at 12 bases. V was clipped by 5 bases and J by 5 bases; unmatched bases: 5. The CDR3 extends over 14 amino acids. The germline V gene encodes CDR1 SGHDT and CDR2 YYEEEE. CDR3 DNA: TGTGCCAGCAGACCGGGACAGGGGGCAAACGAGCAGTACGTC. Protein sequence: CASRPGQGANEQYV.

The V and J genes are TRBV5-5 and TRBJ1-1; TRBD1 might be the D (5 bases). V was cut by 1 base and J by 3 bases, with 10 bases left in between. This CDR3 has 14 amino acids. The V gene's germline CDR1 is SGHKS and CDR2 YYEKEE (reference sequence). The CDR3 is CASSLREGYTEAFF. The CDR3 DNA follows: TGTGCCAGCAGCTTGAGGGAGGGGTACACTGAAGCTTTCTTT. Using reference TRBV5-5 and TRBJ1-1 for the parts outside the CDR3, the full variable domain is DAGVTQSPTHLIKTRGQQVTLRCSPISGHKSVSWYQQVLGQGPQFIFQYYEKEERGRGNFPDRFSARQFPNYSSELNVNALLLGDSALYLCASSLREGYTEAFFGQGTRLTVV.

This sequence joins TRBV7-8 and TRBJ2-6; tentative D call: TRBD1 (5 bases). The CDR3 is made up of 16 amino acids. The V gene's germline CDR1 is SGHVS and CDR2 FQNEAQ. The V end was cut by 2 bases, the J end by 3 bases, with 11 bases between. The DNA for the CDR3 is TGTGCCAGCAGCTTACTTGGGGCTAATGGGGCCAACGTCCTGACTTTC. This sequence encodes CASSLLGANGANVLTF.

This clone was seen more than once but under ten times. This chain links TRBV10-3 with TRBJ1-4, with TRBD1 matching over 7 bases. The CDR3 runs 16 residues. Germline lookup yields CDR1 ENHRY and CDR2 SYGVKD. V dropped 3 bases and J dropped 7; count of bases not matched to a gene: 11. Here the CDR3 DNA reads TGTGCCATCAGTGACCGCTTGACAGGGAGAGGTGAAAAACTGTTTTTT. It codes for CAISDRLTGRGEKLFF.

The gene calls are TRBV12-3 or TRBV12-4 and TRBJ1-3, with D maybe TRBD1 (5 bases). Trimming stripped 6 bases from V and 5 bases from J, with 11 bases between. This CDR3 has 13 residues. This CDR3 reads CASRSGLRNTIYF. For the CDR3, the DNA is TGTGCCAGCAGATCAGGGTTAAGAAACACCATATATTTT.

The chain couples TRBV6-5 to TRBJ1-3, with no clear D. Germline V gene lookup returns CDR1 MNHEY and CDR2 SVGAGI. The ends were cut back, 6 bases at V and 5 bases at J, with 17 bases in the middle. CDR3 length: 15 amino acids. CDR3 nucleotide sequence: TGTGCCAGCAGCCTCGGGAAGTGGAATCGAAACACCATATATTTT. As protein: CASSLGKWNRNTIYF.

J is TRBJ2-3 and V is TRBV20-1, with D possibly being TRBD1 (6 bases). Trimming cost V 3 bases and J 2 bases, with 21 bases left between them. CDR1 and CDR2 from the germline V gene are DFQATT and SNEGSKA (reference sequence). This CDR3 region has 17 residues. In DNA form, the CDR3 reads TGCAGTGCTAGTGATCGGTCCGGGCAGGGGATCACAGATACGCAGTATTTT. Its protein product is CSASDRSGQGITDTQYF.

The V and J genes are TRBV9 and TRBJ1-4; D is ambiguous. In germline, CDR1 is SGDLS, CDR2 YYNGEE. The CDR3 spans 12 residues. The V gene lost 4 bases and the J gene lost 10 bases, with 11 bases spanning the gap. In DNA form, the CDR3 reads TGTGCCAGCAGCCCCTTTCCCGGAAAACTGTTTTTT. It codes for CASSPFPGKLFF.

The CDR3 DNA is TGTGCCAGCAGCCTCCAGGGGACTGAAGCTTTCTTT. This encodes CASSLQGTEAFF. The chain links TRBV11-1 to TRBJ1-1, with D tentatively TRBD1 (6 bases). The CDR3 extends over 12 amino acids. The V gene lost 5 bases and the J gene lost 5 bases, with 9 bases spanning the gap. Germline CDR1 reads SGHAT; CDR2 reads FQDESV (reference sequence).

The rearrangement uses TRBV5-1 and TRBJ2-3; 9 nucleotides align to TRBD1. The CDR3 is 16 residues long. Germline CDR1 is SGHRS and CDR2 is YFSETQ. The V and J ends lost 6 bases and 7 bases, in that order; junction bases with no gene match: 15. CDR3 sequence reads: CASKNEYRDRANTQYF. The CDR3 coding sequence is TGCGCCAGCAAAAACGAATACCGGGACAGGGCAAATACGCAGTATTTT. Supplemented by reference TRBV5-1 and TRBJ2-3, the full variable domain reads KAGVTQTPRYLIKTRGQQVTLSCSPISGHRSVSWYQQTPGQGLQFLFEYFSETQRNKGNFPGRFSGRQFSNSRSEMNVSTLELGDSALYLCASKNEYRDRANTQYFGPGTRLTVL.

This chain uses TRBV5-5 with TRBJ1-2, with TRBD1 identical over 12 bases. V lost 4 bases to trimming and J lost 4 bases; unmatched junction nucleotides: 5. CDR3 size: 15 residues. Germline V gives CDR1 SGHKS, CDR2 YYEKEE (reference sequence). The CDR3 loop is CASSPGTGGGYGYTF. CDR3 in DNA: TGTGCCAGCAGCCCCGGGACAGGGGGCGGCTATGGCTACACCTTC.